This T cell receptor beta chain came from a study of blood T cell repertoires in COVID-19. Whole-study context: T cells, B-cell-depleted T cells, or PBMCs supplied cDNA or gDNA.

In the original workflow: For nucleated cells, counts were estimated from reference gene primer amplification. The data were produced by immunoSEQ multiplex PCR, yet TCRdb's version contains in-frame clones alone and is incomplete. That table furnishes V, J and clone size, whereas the DNA furnished D and trimming. Of 55,000 to 65,000 clones in the sample, around 77% were seen once. The receptor's source is a man aged 55 to 70 with acute or convalescent COVID-19. Sequencing input: peripheral blood.

CDR3 in amino acids: CASSLDPSGTEAFF. The DNA for the CDR3 is TGTGCCAGCAGCTTAGACCCCTCCGGCACTGAAGCTTTCTTT. The gene calls are TRBV11-2 and TRBJ1-1, with D hard to call. CDR3 size: 14 residues. The germline CDR1 and CDR2 sequences are SGHAT and FQNNGV. The germline V and J ends were trimmed by 0 bases and 4 bases, with 9 bases remaining between them.